This TCR beta chain was recorded in a study of monozygotic twins with inflammatory bowel disease. General study points: Support was lacking for any single strong IBD-associated signal or clonotype. No distinction between different T cell subtypes was possible. Clonotypes shared with others were fewer in IBD patients than in healthy twins, especially with disease activity.

The UMIs carried a 6-nucleotide sample barcode, and they were added by template switching. TCRdb processed the 5' RACE reads again and assigns one entry to each CDR3 protein, with no DNA. This table lists fewer than 400,000 distinct CDR3 sequences. As regards this clonotype: Its antigen remains unknown.

The CDR3 has 15 amino acids. Germline V CDR1 and CDR2: SGHTA, FQGNSA. Sequenced sample: blood. This TCR came from a human donor with ulcerative colitis or Crohn's disease, or a healthy co-twin of an affected twin (not recorded which). The chain couples TRBV7-2 to TRBJ2-2; TCRdb's assignment of TRBD2 cannot be checked, as there is no DNA. The CDR3 here is CASTEAGVQTGELFF.